This is a list of T cell receptor beta chains from one sample in a study of T cell responses to AZD1222 COVID-19 vaccine. The table came from immunoSEQ multiplex PCR; TCRdb's copy has only in-frame clones and leaves some out. The table includes several thousand clones, roughly 90% detected once. The material sequenced was peripheral blood, taken 28 days after the second AZD1222 dose. The source is an adult who received the AZD1222 COVID-19 vaccine. Both conserved end residues are part of each CDR3. The D gene is left open where the match is weak. Only some rows state a clone size, as once, few, many or a class for expanded clones.

J gene: TRBJ1-3; clone size: -; D gene: -; V gene: TRBV10-3; CDR3 DNA: TGTGCCATCAGTGGCACTGGGCCCCCCGGGCACACCATATATTTT; CDR3 protein: CAISGTGPPGHTIYF
J gene: TRBJ2-3; clone size: -; D gene: -; V gene: TRBV19; CDR3 DNA: TGTGCCAGTAGTATTTGGTCCTACACAGATACGCAGTATTTT; CDR3 protein: CASSIWSYTDTQYF
J gene: TRBJ1-2; clone size: few; D gene: -; V gene: TRBV7-2; CDR3 DNA: TGTGCCAGCAGCCCCTCAGTAGGCGCGAACTATGGCTACACCTTC; CDR3 protein: CASSPSVGANYGYTF
J gene: TRBJ1-6; clone size: -; D gene: -; V gene: TRBV5-5; CDR3 DNA: TGTGCCAGCAGCTTCAGTGGGACCGCTGCGCGCTCCTATAATTCACCCCTCCACTTT; CDR3 protein: CASSFSGTAARSYNSPLHF
J gene: TRBJ2-3; clone size: -; D gene: TRBD2; V gene: TRBV28; CDR3 DNA: TGTGCCAGCAGGTCTAGCGGGAGTTCAGATACGCAGTATTTT; CDR3 protein: CASRSSGSSDTQYF
J gene: TRBJ2-1; clone size: -; D gene: -; V gene: TRBV11-3; CDR3 DNA: TGTGCCAGCAGCTTAGGTGGTGAGCAGTTCTTC; CDR3 protein: CASSLGGEQFF
J gene: TRBJ1-5; clone size: -; D gene: -; V gene: TRBV12-2; CDR3 DNA: TGTGCAAGTCGCTCCGACCATCCATTCCCGGGAATGGCCAATCAGCCCCAGCATTTT; CDR3 protein: CASRSDHPFPGMANQPQHF
J gene: TRBJ2-7; clone size: -; D gene: -; V gene: TRBV9; CDR3 DNA: TGTGCCAGCAGCGCCCGGGCCGCCGATGGCGAGCAGTACTTC; CDR3 protein: CASSARAADGEQYF
J gene: TRBJ1-4; clone size: -; D gene: TRBD1; V gene: TRBV27; CDR3 DNA: TGTGCCAGCAGCCTCCCAGGGGGAGGTGAAAAACTGTTTTTT; CDR3 protein: CASSLPGGGEKLFF
J gene: TRBJ2-7; clone size: -; D gene: -; V gene: TRBV10-3; CDR3 DNA: TGTGCCATCAGTAAATCGACAGGGAGGGGGGGATCCTACGAGCAGTACTTC; CDR3 protein: CAISKSTGRGGSYEQYF
J gene: TRBJ2-7; clone size: -; D gene: -; V gene: TRBV7-2; CDR3 DNA: TGTGCCAGCAGCTTAGCGTCCACCCACGAGCAGTACTTC; CDR3 protein: CASSLASTHEQYF
J gene: TRBJ2-2; clone size: large; D gene: -; V gene: TRBV27; CDR3 DNA: TGTGCCAGCAGTGTTGTAGCAGGGCACACCGGGGAGCTGTTTTTT; CDR3 protein: CASSVVAGHTGELFF
J gene: TRBJ1-2; clone size: -; D gene: -; V gene: TRBV28; CDR3 DNA: TGTGCCAGCAGTTCCTCGGGGGTCAACTATGGCTACACCTTC; CDR3 protein: CASSSSGVNYGYTF
J gene: TRBJ2-7; clone size: -; D gene: -; V gene: TRBV7-5; CDR3 DNA: TGTGTCAGAAGCTTAGGACTAGGATATCTCTACGAGCAGTACTTC; CDR3 protein: CVRSLGLGYLYEQYF
J gene: TRBJ2-3; clone size: -; D gene: -; V gene: TRBV19; CDR3 DNA: TGTGCCATAAGACGGAGCGGGTCAGATACGCAGTATTTT; CDR3 protein: CAIRRSGSDTQYF
J gene: TRBJ1-6; clone size: -; D gene: TRBD1; V gene: TRBV2; CDR3 DNA: TGTGCCAGCAGGCCGCCGGGACAGCTTTCACCCCTCCACTTT; CDR3 protein: CASRPPGQLSPLHF
J gene: TRBJ1-2; clone size: once; D gene: TRBD1; V gene: TRBV28; CDR3 DNA: TGTGCCAGCGCACTTAATCGGGACAGACCCTACACCTTC; CDR3 protein: CASALNRDRPYTF
J gene: TRBJ2-7; clone size: -; D gene: -; V gene: TRBV18; CDR3 DNA: TGTGCCAGCTCACGAGATCCTTGGCTCTCCTACGAGCAGTACTTC; CDR3 protein: CASSRDPWLSYEQYF
J gene: TRBJ1-2; clone size: -; D gene: TRBD1; V gene: TRBV5-8; CDR3 DNA: TGTGCCAGCAGCTCATTGGGGGGACAGGGGAGCTATGGCTACACCTTC; CDR3 protein: CASSSLGGQGSYGYTF
J gene: TRBJ1-6; clone size: few; D gene: -; V gene: TRBV7-2; CDR3 DNA: TGTGCCAGCAGCTTGAGGGGTCAGGATAATTCACCCCTCCACTTT; CDR3 protein: CASSLRGQDNSPLHF
J gene: TRBJ2-7; clone size: -; D gene: TRBD2; V gene: TRBV9; CDR3 DNA: TGTGCCAGCAGCAGTAGCGGGGGCGAAATTTACGAGCAGTACTTC; CDR3 protein: CASSSSGGEIYEQYF
J gene: TRBJ1-2; clone size: -; D gene: TRBD1; V gene: TRBV7-9; CDR3 DNA: TGTGCCAGCAGCCCACAGGGGGGACAGGGGACCCACTACACCTTC; CDR3 protein: CASSPQGGQGTHYTF
J gene: TRBJ2-5; clone size: -; D gene: TRBD2; V gene: TRBV3-1/TRBV3-2; CDR3 DNA: TGTGCCAGCAGCCTGGGACTAGCGGGAGGGCAGGGGGAGACCCAGTACTTC; CDR3 protein: CASSLGLAGGQGETQYF
J gene: TRBJ1-1; clone size: -; D gene: -; V gene: TRBV10-1; CDR3 DNA: TGCGCCAGCAGCAAAGATGGGGCAAAGAACACTGAAGCTTTCTTT; CDR3 protein: CASSKDGAKNTEAFF
J gene: TRBJ1-2; clone size: -; D gene: -; V gene: TRBV27; CDR3 DNA: TGTGCCAGCAGTTTAGCTGGGCAGACCTATGGCTACACCTTC; CDR3 protein: CASSLAGQTYGYTF
J gene: TRBJ1-2; clone size: -; D gene: TRBD1; V gene: TRBV28; CDR3 DNA: TGTGCCAGCATTCCTGACAGGGTTTTTTTCTATGGCTACACCTTC; CDR3 protein: CASIPDRVFFYGYTF
J gene: TRBJ2-7; clone size: -; D gene: -; V gene: TRBV11-2; CDR3 DNA: TGTGCCAGCAGCCGCCGGGGCAATTCTGGAGAGCAGTACTTC; CDR3 protein: CASSRRGNSGEQYF
J gene: TRBJ1-2; clone size: -; D gene: -; V gene: TRBV10-3; CDR3 DNA: TGTGCCATCAGTACCCCGACAGACCTAAGCTATGGCTACACCTTC; CDR3 protein: CAISTPTDLSYGYTF
J gene: TRBJ1-2; clone size: -; D gene: TRBD1; V gene: TRBV19; CDR3 DNA: TGTGCCAGTAGCCCCGGGACAGGCCCTTCCAACTATGGCTACACCTTC; CDR3 protein: CASSPGTGPSNYGYTF
J gene: TRBJ2-1; clone size: -; D gene: TRBD1; V gene: TRBV12-5; CDR3 DNA: TGTGCTAGTGGTCTCGGGACAGGGGTCTACAATGAGCAGTTCTTC; CDR3 protein: CASGLGTGVYNEQFF
J gene: TRBJ1-1; clone size: -; D gene: -; V gene: TRBV19; CDR3 DNA: TGTGCCAGTACTCCTGGGGGCTCTAACACTGAAGCTTTCTTT; CDR3 protein: CASTPGGSNTEAFF
J gene: TRBJ2-7; clone size: -; D gene: TRBD1; V gene: TRBV28; CDR3 DNA: TGTGCCAGCAGTTTAGGACAGGGCTCCTACGAGCAGTACTTC; CDR3 protein: CASSLGQGSYEQYF
J gene: TRBJ2-7; clone size: -; D gene: -; V gene: TRBV5-1; CDR3 DNA: TGCGCCAGCACCAGCCGAGGGTCCTACGAGCAGTACTTC; CDR3 protein: CASTSRGSYEQYF
J gene: TRBJ2-2; clone size: -; D gene: TRBD1; V gene: TRBV2; CDR3 DNA: TGTGCCAGCAGGCCCGGGACAGCAAACACCGGGGAGCTGTTTTTT; CDR3 protein: CASRPGTANTGELFF
J gene: TRBJ2-5; clone size: -; D gene: TRBD1; V gene: TRBV10-3; CDR3 DNA: TGTGCCATCAGTGAGTCGGCCAGGGGGCAAGAGACCCAGTACTTC; CDR3 protein: CAISESARGQETQYF
J gene: TRBJ1-5; clone size: -; D gene: TRBD1; V gene: TRBV5-5; CDR3 DNA: TGTGCCAGCAGCTTGGTAGGGGGACAGAACAATCAGCCCCAGCATTTT; CDR3 protein: CASSLVGGQNNQPQHF
J gene: TRBJ1-2; clone size: -; D gene: TRBD1; V gene: TRBV9; CDR3 DNA: TGTGCCAGCAGCGCAGGACAGGGCCACTATGGCTACACCTTC; CDR3 protein: CASSAGQGHYGYTF
J gene: TRBJ1-1; clone size: -; D gene: -; V gene: TRBV28; CDR3 DNA: TGTGCCAGCAGTCTGCCCCTGAGCGGGGCTAGGCGAGCTTTCTTT; CDR3 protein: CASSLPLSGARRAFF
J gene: TRBJ1-1; clone size: -; D gene: TRBD1; V gene: TRBV5-1; CDR3 DNA: TGCGCCAGCAGCTTGGGATGGGGACAGGGGGCTGAAGCTTTCTTT; CDR3 protein: CASSLGWGQGAEAFF
J gene: TRBJ2-5; clone size: -; D gene: TRBD2; V gene: TRBV5-1; CDR3 DNA: TGCGCCAGCAGCTTGGGTCCAGCGGGGGAAGAGACCCAGTACTTC; CDR3 protein: CASSLGPAGEETQYF
J gene: TRBJ2-3; clone size: -; D gene: -; V gene: TRBV14; CDR3 DNA: TGTGCCAGCAGCTTCCTAACAGGGAGTACAGATACGCAGTATTTT; CDR3 protein: CASSFLTGSTDTQYF
J gene: TRBJ2-2; clone size: -; D gene: -; V gene: TRBV6-4; CDR3 DNA: TGTGCCAGCAGCAGGGAAGCCACCGGGGAGCTGTTTTTT; CDR3 protein: CASSREATGELFF
J gene: TRBJ2-3; clone size: -; D gene: -; V gene: TRBV5-5; CDR3 DNA: TGTGCCAGCAGCCCCCATCTGGATACGCAGTATTTT; CDR3 protein: CASSPHLDTQYF
J gene: TRBJ2-7; clone size: -; D gene: TRBD1; V gene: TRBV7-3; CDR3 DNA: TGTGCCAGCAGCTTAGGGACAGGGACGGGATACGAGCAGTACTTC; CDR3 protein: CASSLGTGTGYEQYF
J gene: TRBJ2-1; clone size: few; D gene: TRBD1; V gene: TRBV29-1; CDR3 DNA: TGCAGCGTCCGATCGACAGGGGGCTTGGGGAATGAGCAGTTCTTC; CDR3 protein: CSVRSTGGLGNEQFF
J gene: TRBJ2-2; clone size: once; D gene: -; V gene: TRBV27; CDR3 DNA: TGTGCCAGCAGAGGCACAGGGGGGGCCGGGGAGCTGTTTTTT; CDR3 protein: CASRGTGGAGELFF
J gene: TRBJ1-6; clone size: once; D gene: -; V gene: TRBV27; CDR3 DNA: TGTGCCAGCAGTTTATCTGTTGGGAGGGATTCACCCCTCCACTTT; CDR3 protein: CASSLSVGRDSPLHF
J gene: TRBJ1-6; clone size: -; D gene: -; V gene: TRBV16; CDR3 DNA: TGTGCCAGCAGCCAAGGGCAGGGAGTCAATTCACCCCTCCACTTT; CDR3 protein: CASSQGQGVNSPLHF
J gene: TRBJ2-3; clone size: few; D gene: -; V gene: TRBV7-8; CDR3 DNA: TGTGCCAGCAGCCGAAGCACAGATACGCAGTATTTT; CDR3 protein: CASSRSTDTQYF
J gene: TRBJ1-6; clone size: few; D gene: -; V gene: TRBV28; CDR3 DNA: TGTGCCTCTCATGCGAGTAATTCACCCCTCCACTTT; CDR3 protein: CASHASNSPLHF
J gene: TRBJ1-6; clone size: -; D gene: TRBD1; V gene: TRBV5-4; CDR3 DNA: TGTGCCAGCAGCTTGACGGGACAGGGGGCTAAGGGCTCACCCCTCCACTTT; CDR3 protein: CASSLTGQGAKGSPLHF
J gene: TRBJ2-5; clone size: few; D gene: TRBD2; V gene: TRBV18; CDR3 DNA: TGTGCCAGCTCACGCCTAGCGGGAGGTAACGGGGAGACCCAGTACTTC; CDR3 protein: CASSRLAGGNGETQYF
J gene: TRBJ1-4; clone size: -; D gene: -; V gene: TRBV9; CDR3 DNA: TGTGCCAGCAGCCCTCTCGGACAATACAATGAAAAACTGTTTTTT; CDR3 protein: CASSPLGQYNEKLFF
J gene: TRBJ2-7; clone size: -; D gene: -; V gene: TRBV28; CDR3 DNA: TGTGCCAGCAGTTTGGACAGCTCCTACGAGCAGTACTTC; CDR3 protein: CASSLDSSYEQYF
J gene: TRBJ2-3; clone size: -; D gene: TRBD2; V gene: TRBV4-3; CDR3 DNA: TGCGCCAGCAGCCAAGATATCCAGCGGGGGCCAGATACGCAGTATTTT; CDR3 protein: CASSQDIQRGPDTQYF